Below, one T cell receptor (beta chain) is given with its context. Its antigen specificity is not known. No base quality information exists; no much larger clone differs at one position. For sequencing, an Illumina HiSeq 1500 was employed. Using fastp trimming at Q25 and MiXCR clonotype assembly, TCRdb reanalyzed the public sequencing data and kept in-frame beta chains. CDR3 protein sequences are deduplicated, and each keeps its most common genes and DNA. In this sample the table shows roughly 920,000 distinct CDR3 sequences, around 32% of which occur a single time. Of the sample, 13% is held by the ten largest clones. The junction carries 19 bases between V and J, which are trimmed by 0 bases and 8 bases respectively. Including cysteine and phenylalanine, the CDR3 has 16 amino acids. Only the CDR3 part of the read is kept: 48 bases, read in frame from the first base. CDR1 is given as MNHEY and CDR2 as SMNVEV, both from the germline V gene (reference sequence).

The data originate from a study of T cell repertoires in cytomegalovirus infection (dated by TCRdb to between 2018 and 2020). Study-level background: Peptide stimulations targeted recently identified HLA-C-restricted CMV epitopes, whose presentation resists viral immunomodulation, together with well-studied HLA-B-restricted epitopes. The HLA type of each donor mattered for the analysis, because public TCR beta signatures pointed to carriage of CMV infection along with the matching HLA type. The investigation overall reported the following: The ex vivo response was dominated by HLA-C-restricted CMV-specific TCR beta clonotypes, which also provided the single most frequent clonotype in two of eight donors. Cumulative frequency of public TCR beta family members discriminated carriers of CMV infection plus the relevant HLA type in this cohort and an independent 352-donor cohort.

According to the study, the label for this sample's treatment or condition signals: in vitro stimulation with specific CMV peptide epitopes to enrich CMV-specific T cells. This sample comprised cultured CD8+ T cells from PBMCs, obtained from culture after CMV antigen stimulation. This sequence originates from a human donor in good health (CMV status not recorded). Some clones in this sample may be carry-over from other donors' samples. The rearrangement combines TRBV27 with TRBJ1-2, with the identity of the D gene unclear. The CDR3 protein is CASSLSKAPWSDGYTF. The nucleotide sequence is TGTGCCAGCAGTTTATCTAAAGCCCCCTGGTCAGACGGCTACACCTTC.